The present T cell receptor (beta chain) was sequenced within a study of identical twins. Whole-study results and caveats: Model-predicted out-of-frame TCR alpha sharing fell below observed values in monozygotic twins.

This clonotype was recorded only once. Antigen: not known. Germline V gives CDR1 SEHNR, CDR2 FQNEAQ (reference sequence). The V end was cut by 0 bases, the J end by 5 bases, with 10 bases between. The CDR3 totals 14 residues. MiXCR, applied by TCRdb to the 5' RACE reads, yields one record per CDR3 protein. Altogether 500,000 to 600,000 distinct CDR3 sequences are present, under 25% being singletons, with the ten largest covering 0.8% to 1%. This sample was shared with a second study, whose subject was T cells expressing NK-cell markers. As reported in that work: It was from sorted CD3+CD56+NKG2C+, CD3+CD56+NKG2C- and CD3+CD56-NKG2C+ T cells that TCR beta repertoires came. Expanded NKG2C+ T cell clones had unclear HCMV specificity.

This sequence was found in a woman between 18 and 29 years old in good health. What was sequenced was CD4+ T cells sorted from blood. This chain uses TRBV7-9 with TRBJ1-1; TRBD1 is a possible D gene (6 bases). The CDR3 DNA sequence: TGTGCCAGCAGCTTAGCGACAGGTAGAACTGAAGCTTTCTTT. Translating it yields CASSLATGRTEAFF.